This T cell receptor (beta chain) is from a study of blood T cell repertoires in COVID-19. Looking at the study overall: Both acute and convalescent COVID-19 samples were obtained from the United States, Italy and Spain.

The CDR3 spans 14 residues. Germline V gene sequence: CDR1 SEHNR, CDR2 FQNEAQ (reference sequence). The V end lost 4 bases, the J end lost 3 bases, and 12 bases lay between the germline ends. Here immunoSEQ multiplex PCR was the method, and the copy in TCRdb shows in-frame clones only, minus some. This table has around 250,000 clones, approximately 77% appearing once. The sample consisted of peripheral blood. This receptor was identified in a woman under 30 with acute or convalescent COVID-19. V usage is TRBV7-9 and J usage is TRBJ2-5, with D perhaps matching TRBD2 (6 bases). This chain's CDR3 is CASSSSWGEETQYF. The DNA of the CDR3 is TGTGCCAGCAGCTCCTCCTGGGGGGAAGAGACCCAGTACTTC.